This section outlines one T cell receptor (beta chain) sequence together with its context. Its matching antigen is unknown. This record comes from a study of siplizumab effects on memory and regulatory T cells. Overall study results and limits: In the presence of siplizumab, alloreactive sequences traceable to unstimulated CD4+ memory cells were significantly reduced. The diversity of naive T cells seemed greater than that of memory cells, and their alloresponse contribution seemed major. Sequences below about 10^-5 frequency were poorly captured, and few alloreactive clones mapped to unstimulated subsets.

Per individual sample, 100,000 or so TCR templates were assayed. Measured with immunoSEQ multiplex PCR; TCRdb has only the in-frame clones, and not every one. The table has roughly 70,000 clones, around 93% seen once. V was clipped by 8 bases and J by 2 bases, with 9 bases between them. The CDR3 is 12 amino acids. CDR1 and CDR2 (germline): ENHRY, SYGVKD. J is TRBJ2-5 and V is TRBV10-3; no reliable D call. The sequence came from a human donor in good health. The specimen was CD8+ T cells sorted from blood. CDR3 coding DNA: TGTGCCATCGGCTCCCCACAAGAGACCCAGTACTTC. Protein sequence: CAIGSPQETQYF.